The T cell receptor beta chain described here comes from a study of spatial heterogeneity in lung cancer. In the study overall: Bulk RNA-seq from matched material yielded a T cell module score that correlated strongly with TCR transcript counts in tumor regions. Each unique TCR and UMI combination was seen more than ten times on average in raw reads. Broader study findings: As ubiquitous and regional nonsynonymous mutations varied, counts of ubiquitous and regional expanded TCRs tracked them, respectively. Intratumoral expanded alpha and beta TCR counts were found to track tumor mutation counts.

By sample share, this clonotype is medium-sized. The antigen is unknown. MiXCR was run by TCRdb on the 5' RACE reads, yielding one entry per CDR3 protein. The repertoire includes roughly 5,300 distinct CDR3 sequences, 8.4% of them detected once, and 30% to 35% sits in the top ten. Described time point: sample taken at primary tumor resection. In each case, whole RNA from tumor, nontumor lung or frozen PBMC was sequenced unsorted. The starting material was lung tumor tissue, obtained at surgery. The TCR comes from a female donor with early-stage non-small cell lung cancer.

The DNA for the CDR3 is TGTGCCAGCAGCTTAGCGGCGAATCAGCCCCAGCATTTT. This sequence encodes CASSLAANQPQHF. The chain has TRBV7-2 and TRBJ1-5; D is uncertain. The CDR3 spans 13 residues. Germline CDR1 reads SGHTA; CDR2 reads FQGNSA. Trimming took 0 bases from V and 4 from J, leaving 4 bases between them.